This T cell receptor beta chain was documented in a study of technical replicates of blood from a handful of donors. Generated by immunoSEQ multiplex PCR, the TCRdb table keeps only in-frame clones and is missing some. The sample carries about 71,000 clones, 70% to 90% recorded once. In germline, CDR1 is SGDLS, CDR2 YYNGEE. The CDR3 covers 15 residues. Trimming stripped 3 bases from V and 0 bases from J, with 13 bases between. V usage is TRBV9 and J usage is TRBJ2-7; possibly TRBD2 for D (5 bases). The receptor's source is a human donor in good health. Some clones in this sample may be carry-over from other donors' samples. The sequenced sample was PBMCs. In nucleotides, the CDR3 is TGTGCCAGCAGCGCCGGAGGACTTGGCTCCTACGAGCAGTACTTC. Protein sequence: CASSAGGLGSYEQYF.